This TCR beta chain was recovered during a study of pediatric ulcerative colitis. Study findings and constraints: All ulcerative colitis patients, but no controls, carried a couple of rectal clonotypes.

Trimming took off 0 bases at V and 6 bases at J, with 19 bases between the two ends. This CDR3 is 17 amino acids long. Germline V gene sequence: CDR1 SGHVS, CDR2 FQNEAQ. To note about this clone: Its antigen is unknown.

The table came from immunoSEQ multiplex PCR; TCRdb's copy has only in-frame clones and leaves some out. The sample lists about 32,000 clones; approximately 82% were seen once. The rearrangement uses TRBV7-8 and TRBJ2-3; either TRBD1 or TRBD2 may fit D (5 bases each). The sample comprised blood. This TCR derives from a boy younger than 18 with severe ulcerative colitis. In nucleotides, the CDR3 is TGTGCCAGCAGCTTAGCGGGGGTGGGAAGCGGTCAGGATACGCAGTATTTT. Amino acid sequence: CASSLAGVGSGQDTQYF.